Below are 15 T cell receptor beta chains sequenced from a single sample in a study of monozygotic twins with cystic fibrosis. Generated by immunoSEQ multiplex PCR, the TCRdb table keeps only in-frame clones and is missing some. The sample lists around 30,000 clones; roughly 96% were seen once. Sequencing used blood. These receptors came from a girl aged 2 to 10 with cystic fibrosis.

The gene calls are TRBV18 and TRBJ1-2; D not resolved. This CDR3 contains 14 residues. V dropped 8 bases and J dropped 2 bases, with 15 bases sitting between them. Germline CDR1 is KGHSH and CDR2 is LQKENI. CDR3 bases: TGTGCCAGCGCGATACAGATGCGAAACTATGGCTACACCTTC. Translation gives CASAIQMRNYGYTF.

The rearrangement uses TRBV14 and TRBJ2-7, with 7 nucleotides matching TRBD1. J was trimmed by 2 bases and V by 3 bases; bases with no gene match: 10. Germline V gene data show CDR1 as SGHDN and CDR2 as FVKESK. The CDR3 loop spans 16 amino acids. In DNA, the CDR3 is TGTGCCAGCAGCCAGACAGGGCGCACAGTGACCTACGAGCAGTACTTC. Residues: CASSQTGRTVTYEQYF.

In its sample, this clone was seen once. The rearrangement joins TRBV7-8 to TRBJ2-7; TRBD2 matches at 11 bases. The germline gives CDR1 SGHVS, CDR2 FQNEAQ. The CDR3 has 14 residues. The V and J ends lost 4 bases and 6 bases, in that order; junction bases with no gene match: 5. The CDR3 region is CASSSGLAASEQYF. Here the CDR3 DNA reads TGTGCCAGCAGCTCGGGACTAGCGGCCTCCGAGCAGTACTTC.

CDR3 region: CASSHPQGNYGYTF. The CDR3, as DNA: TGTGCCAGCAGCCACCCCCAGGGAAACTATGGCTACACCTTC. The chain combines TRBV7-2 with TRBJ1-2; tentative D call: TRBD1 (5 bases). V was trimmed by 5 bases and J by 2 bases, leaving 12 bases between them. The CDR3 length is 14 residues. Germline V gene sequence: CDR1 SGHTA, CDR2 FQGNSA.

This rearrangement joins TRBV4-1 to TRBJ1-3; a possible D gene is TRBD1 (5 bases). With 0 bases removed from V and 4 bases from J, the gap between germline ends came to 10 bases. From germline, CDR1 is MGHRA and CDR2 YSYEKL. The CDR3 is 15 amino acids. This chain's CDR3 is CASSQDPGYGNTIYF. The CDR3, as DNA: TGCGCCAGCAGCCAAGATCCAGGGTACGGAAACACCATATATTTT.

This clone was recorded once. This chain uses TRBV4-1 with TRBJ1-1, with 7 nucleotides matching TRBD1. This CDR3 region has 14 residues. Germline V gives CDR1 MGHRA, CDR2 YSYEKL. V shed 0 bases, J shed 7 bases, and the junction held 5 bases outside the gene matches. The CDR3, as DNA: TGCGCCAGCAGCCAAGAGGGCAGGGGGAATGAAGCTTTCTTT. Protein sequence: CASSQEGRGNEAFF.

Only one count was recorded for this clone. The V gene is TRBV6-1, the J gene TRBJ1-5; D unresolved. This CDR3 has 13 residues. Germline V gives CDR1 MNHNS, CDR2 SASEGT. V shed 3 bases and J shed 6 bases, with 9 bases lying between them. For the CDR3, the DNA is TGTGCCAGCAGTGAGGAACTGTTTCAGCCCCAGCATTTT. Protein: CASSEELFQPQHF.

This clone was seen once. The CDR3 loop is CASSSRRYTEAFF. DNA of the CDR3: TGTGCCAGCAGTTCCAGACGGTACACTGAAGCTTTCTTT. The rearrangement joins TRBV27 to TRBJ1-1, with D hard to call. Per the germline V gene, CDR1 is MNHEY and CDR2 is SMNVEV (reference sequence). Between the trimmed V and J ends, which lost 4 bases and 3 bases, there was a span of 9 bases. The CDR3 runs to 13 residues.

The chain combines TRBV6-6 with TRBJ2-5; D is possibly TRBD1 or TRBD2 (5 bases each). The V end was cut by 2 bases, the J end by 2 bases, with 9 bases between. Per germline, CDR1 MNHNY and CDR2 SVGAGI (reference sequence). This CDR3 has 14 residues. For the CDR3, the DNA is TGTGCCAGCAGTTACCCCGGGGCTCAAGAGACCCAGTACTTC. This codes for CASSYPGAQETQYF.

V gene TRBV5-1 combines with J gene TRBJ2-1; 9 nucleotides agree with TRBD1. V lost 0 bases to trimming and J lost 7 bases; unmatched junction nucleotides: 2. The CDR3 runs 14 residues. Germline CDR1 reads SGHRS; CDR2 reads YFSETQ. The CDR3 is CASSLGQGVNEQFF. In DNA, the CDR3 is TGCGCCAGCAGCTTGGGACAGGGGGTTAATGAGCAGTTCTTC.

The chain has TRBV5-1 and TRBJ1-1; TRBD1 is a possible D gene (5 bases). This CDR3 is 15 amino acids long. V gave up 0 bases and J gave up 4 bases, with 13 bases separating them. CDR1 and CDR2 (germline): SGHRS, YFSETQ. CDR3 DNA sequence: TGCGCCAGCAGCTTGGTCGGGGCCCCGACCACTGAAGCTTTCTTT. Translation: CASSLVGAPTTEAFF.

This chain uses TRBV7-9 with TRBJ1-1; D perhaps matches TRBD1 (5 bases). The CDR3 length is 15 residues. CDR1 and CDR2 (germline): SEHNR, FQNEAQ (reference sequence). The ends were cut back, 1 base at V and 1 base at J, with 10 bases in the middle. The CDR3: CASSLGGAANTEAFF. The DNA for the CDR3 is TGTGCCAGCAGCTTAGGTGGGGCGGCGAACACTGAAGCTTTCTTT.

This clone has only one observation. DNA of the CDR3: TGTGCCAGCAGCCTAAGGCGGGACAGAGCTTTCTTT. It specifies CASSLRRDRAFF. The chain uses TRBV28 and TRBJ1-1, with TRBD1 matching over 7 bases. The germline V gene has CDR1 MDHEN and CDR2 SYDVKM. The CDR3 loop spans 12 amino acids. With 6 bases clipped from V and 10 bases from J, the junction kept 8 bases outside the gene matches.

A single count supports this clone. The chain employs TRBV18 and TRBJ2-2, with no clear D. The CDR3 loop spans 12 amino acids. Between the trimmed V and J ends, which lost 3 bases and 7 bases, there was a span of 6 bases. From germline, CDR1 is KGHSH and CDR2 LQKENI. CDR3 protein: CASSPFGGELFF. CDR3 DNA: TGTGCCAGCTCACCGTTTGGCGGGGAGCTGTTTTTT. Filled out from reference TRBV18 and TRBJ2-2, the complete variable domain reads NAGVMQNPRHLVRRRGQEARLRCSPMKGHSHVYWYRQLPEEGLKFMVYLQKENIIDESGMPKERFSAEFPKEGPSILRIQQVVRGDSAAYFCASSPFGGELFFGEGSRLTVL.

The CDR3 region is CAWSVWSWGRPGGANVLTF. CDR3 bases: TGTGCCTGGAGTGTATGGTCTTGGGGTCGTCCTGGTGGGGCCAACGTCCTGACTTTC. The V and J genes are TRBV30 and TRBJ2-6, with D hard to call. Germline V CDR1 and CDR2: GTSNPN, SVGIG (reference sequence). Trimming cost V 0 bases and J 3 bases, with 21 bases left between them. The CDR3 extends over 19 amino acids.